This T cell receptor (beta chain) was sequenced in a study of blood T cells in healthy people across ages (dated by TCRdb to the mid-2010s). Regarding the study in general: In model experiments, roughly one uniquely barcoded TCR beta cDNA molecule per two T cells was captured by template switching. To track age-related changes in TCR beta repertoire diversity, the study relied on deep sequencing normalized with unique cDNA molecular identifiers. Using the same blood draw, the study looked at two additional independent replicas of 1 million unique cDNA reads for two donors, one aged 18 to 30 and the other aged 80 or older. Four age groups were formed from the donors: young (average approximately 15 years), middle-aged (roughly 38), aged (about 62) and long-lived (about 80). To avoid experimental bias, donors of different ages were randomly spread across the sequencing lanes.

The donors were roughly 38 Caucasian individuals from Russia, aged 6 to 90 years, who were systemically healthy. Each donor gave about 9.7 milliliters of peripheral blood, drawn into EDTA-treated Vacutainer tubes. Ficoll-Paque density-gradient centrifugation was used to isolate PBMCs, with at least 7 million per sample. Trizol reagent was used to extract total RNA from PBMCs, with at least 5.5 micrograms per sample. For every donor, flow cytometry on a PBMC aliquot measured the percentage of naive CD45RAhigh/CD27high T cells. The table lists this clonotype with a few counts. Its antigen has not been determined. Qualities for individual bases were not recorded, and no much larger clone is one base off. The CDR3 goes from the cysteine to the phenylalanine over 14 residues. Left in the record is the CDR3 DNA by itself, 42 bases read in frame from the first base. Trimming takes 6 bases from V and 4 bases from J, and the germline ends sit 18 bases apart. Looking up the germline V gene (reference sequence) yields CDR1 DFQATT and CDR2 SNEGSKA.

Library construction relied on 5' RACE. Sequencing relied on an Illumina HiSeq 2500. A second PCR of 7 to 11 cycles was performed with a sample-barcoded 5' primer and a J-beta primer mix. A unique molecular identifier was introduced onto each TCR beta cDNA molecule by a template-switch 5' adaptor carrying 12 random nucleotides. At least 3 million CDR3-containing paired-end reads were obtained from each sample. First-strand cDNA was synthesized from all RNA with the Mint cDNA synthesis kit, primed by a TRBC-specific oligonucleotide. Following uracil-DNA glycosylase treatment, a first 18-cycle PCR with universal primers M1SS and BC2_uni_R was performed on all cDNA. Under the source paper's analysis protocol: For normalization, 1 million high-quality reads, each with a distinct molecular identifier, were randomly selected from each sample. Instead of being binned into consensus sequences, reads that shared molecular identifiers were thrown out. MiTCR, run with a Q25 quality threshold and the strictest error-elimination algorithm, handled CDR3 identification, clonotype clustering and error correction. A nonparametric unseen species model using Euler transformation provided a lower-bound estimate of total TCR beta diversity. TCRdb ran its own pipeline on the public reads, namely fastp trimming at Q25 and MiXCR clone calling, and kept in-frame beta chains. Rows matching on CDR3 protein sequence are summarized as one entry with the most common DNA and genes. In this record, the V and J calls reflect TCRdb's handling and not the investigators' own analysis. For this sample the table gives some 1.5 million distinct CDR3 sequences, of which under 55% were detected only once. The ten largest clones take up 4% of the sample.

Points the paper makes about the study in general: Estimates of total diversity based on one million sequenced T cells were considered lower bounds and underestimates. Donor CMV infection status was unknown, potentially confounding age-related changes in expanded clonotypes. As age increased, observed TCR beta diversity per million T cells dropped in a roughly linear way, and a significant reduction was already evident by age 40. Compared with the aged group, the long-lived group had more naive CD4+ T cells, fewer expanded clones and increased TCR diversity, a pattern suggesting age selection. Since profiling was done on bulk unsorted PBMCs, naive and antigen-experienced compartments could not be conclusively compared. The percentage of naive T cells measured by flow cytometry correlated strongly with observed TCR beta diversity.

Sequences were obtained from blood. The receptor's source is a woman in her late teens or twenties in good health. The chain employs TRBV20-1 and TRBJ1-2; the D gene is possibly TRBD1, with 5 bases matching. The CDR3: CSALPDGGGYGYTF. The DNA sequence follows: TGCAGTGCCCTACCGGACGGGGGAGGCTATGGCTACACCTTC.